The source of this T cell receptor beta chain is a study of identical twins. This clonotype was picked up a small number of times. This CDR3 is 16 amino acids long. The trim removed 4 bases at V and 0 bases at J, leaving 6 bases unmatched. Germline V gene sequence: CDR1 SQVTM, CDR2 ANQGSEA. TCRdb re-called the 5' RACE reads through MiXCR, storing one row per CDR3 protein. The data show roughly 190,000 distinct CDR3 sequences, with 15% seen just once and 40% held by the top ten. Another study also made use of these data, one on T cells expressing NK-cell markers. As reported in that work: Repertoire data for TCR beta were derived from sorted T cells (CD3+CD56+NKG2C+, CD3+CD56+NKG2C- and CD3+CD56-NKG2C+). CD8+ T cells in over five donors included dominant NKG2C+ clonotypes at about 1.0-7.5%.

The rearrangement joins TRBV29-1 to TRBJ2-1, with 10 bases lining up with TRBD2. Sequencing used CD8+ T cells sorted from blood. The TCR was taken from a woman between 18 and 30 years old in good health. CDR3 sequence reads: CSVVSGRFSSYNEQFF. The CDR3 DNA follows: TGCAGCGTTGTTAGCGGGAGGTTCAGCTCCTACAATGAGCAGTTCTTC.